Below, 29 T cell receptor beta chains from the same sample are listed, as sequenced in a study of blood T cell repertoires in COVID-19 (dated by TCRdb to 2018 to 2020). Library generation was performed with the immunoSEQ multiplex PCR assay. TCRdb's version of the immuneACCESS table is confined to in-frame rearrangements and falls short of the full clone set. An unresolved V gene accounts for under half of the shortfall where checked; the remainder is of unknown origin. This sample is represented by about 270,000 clones; approximately 86% of them were singletons. The ten top clones hold about 10% of the sample. The specimen was peripheral blood. The receptors were gathered from a man between 40 and 49 years old with active or convalescent COVID-19.

The chain joins TRBV24-1 to TRBJ2-6; tentatively, D is TRBD2 (5 bases). The CDR3 spans 13 residues. Germline V gene lookup returns CDR1 KGHDR and CDR2 SFDVKD. Trimming removed 8 bases from V and 2 bases from J, with 6 bases in between. CDR3 sequence reads: CATKGAGANVLTF. The CDR3 DNA reads TGTGCCACCAAGGGAGCTGGGGCCAACGTCCTGACTTTC.

The sample holds a few counts of this clone. The chain uses TRBV2 and TRBJ1-5; 9 bases align to TRBD1. Germline V gene lookup returns CDR1 SNHLY and CDR2 FYNNEI. The V segment lost 10 bases and the J segment 3 bases; nucleotides outside the gene matches: 10. CDR3 length equals 15 residues. CDR3 protein: CATGTGYFHNQPQHF. The CDR3 bases are TGTGCCACCGGGACAGGGTATTTCCACAATCAGCCCCAGCATTTT.

The rearrangement links TRBV27 to TRBJ2-3; perhaps TRBD2 as D (6 bases). The CDR3 is 14 amino acids. Germline V gives CDR1 MNHEY, CDR2 SMNVEV (reference sequence). V gave up 3 bases and J gave up 2 bases, with 9 bases separating them. For the CDR3, the DNA is TGTGCCAGCAGTTTTGGACTAATCACAGATACGCAGTATTTT. It codes for CASSFGLITDTQYF.

The V call is TRBV30, the J call TRBJ1-2; D remains unclear. Germline V gene sequence: CDR1 GTSNPN, CDR2 SVGIG (reference sequence). V was pared by 4 bases and J by 1 base, with 16 bases between. CDR3 length equals 15 residues. DNA for the CDR3: TGTGCCTGGACCCCTGGAGATAGCCTTAACTATGGCTACACCTTC. Encoded protein: CAWTPGDSLNYGYTF.

The sample holds one count of this clone. The CDR3 DNA follows: TGTGCCAGCAGCTCCCAGCGGTCCGTCGGGACTAGTATCACAGATACGCAGTATTTT. This translates into CASSSQRSVGTSITDTQYF. The chain carries TRBV7-8 and TRBJ2-3, with 8 bases lining up with TRBD2. The CDR3 covers 19 residues. The J segment lost 2 bases and the V segment lost 4 bases, leaving 17 bases of the junction unmatched. From germline, CDR1 is SGHVS and CDR2 FQNEAQ.

V usage is TRBV7-9 and J usage is TRBJ1-4; a weak D match, TRBD1 (6 bases). CDR1 and CDR2 from the germline V gene are SEHNR and FQNEAQ (reference sequence). Trimming left V 11 bases short and J 5 bases short, with 12 bases between. There are 12 residues in the CDR3. The CDR3 here is CAHEQGNEKLFF. In DNA, the CDR3 is TGTGCCCATGAACAGGGAAATGAAAAACTGTTTTTT.

This rearrangement joins TRBV13 to TRBJ2-3; TRBD2 matches 12 bases. V lost 3 bases, J lost 4 bases, and 8 bases stayed unmatched. Per germline, CDR1 PRHDT and CDR2 FYEKMQ (reference sequence). CDR3 length: 17 amino acids. DNA of the CDR3: TGTGCCAGCAGCTTTCCTAGCGGGAGGGCCGATTCAGATACGCAGTATTTT. It encodes CASSFPSGRADSDTQYF.

The rearrangement joins TRBV4-2 to TRBJ1-5, with D tentatively TRBD1 (5 bases). The germline gives CDR1 LGHNA, CDR2 YNFKEQ. There are 15 residues in the CDR3. Trimming shortened V by 0 bases and J by 7 bases, and 13 bases separated the two germline ends. The DNA for the CDR3 is TGTGCCAGCAGCCAAGAAAGGTCAGGGCGGCAGCCCCAGCATTTT. Protein sequence: CASSQERSGRQPQHF.

The chain has TRBV5-1 and TRBJ2-3; 7 bases line up with TRBD1. V lost 5 bases, J lost 2 bases, and 2 bases stayed unmatched. Germline V gene data show CDR1 as SGHRS and CDR2 as YFSETQ. This CDR3 has 13 amino acids. The CDR3 DNA reads as TGCGCCAGCAGAGGGACAGCCACAGATACGCAGTATTTT. This codes for CASRGTATDTQYF.

The CDR3 reads CASSAGGPEQYF. As DNA, the CDR3 is TGTGCCAGCAGTGCGGGGGGGCCCGAGCAGTACTTC. This chain links TRBV2 with TRBJ2-7, with 8 bases lining up with TRBD2. CDR1 and CDR2 from the germline V gene are SNHLY and FYNNEI. Trimming took 4 bases from V and 6 from J; bases not matched to a gene: 2. The length of the CDR3 is 12 residues.

The rearrangement uses TRBV11-2 and TRBJ2-5; 9 nucleotides match TRBD2. From germline, CDR1 is SGHAT and CDR2 FQNNGV. The CDR3 is 17 residues long. V dropped 2 bases and J dropped 3; count of bases not matched to a gene: 10. CDR3 DNA sequence: TGTGCCAGCAGCTTACGTGGTGGCGGGGGGGCAGAAGAGACCCAGTACTTC. Its translation is CASSLRGGGGAEETQYF.

The CDR3 protein is CASSQRHRGGQGDYGYTF. The CDR3 region has the DNA TGCGCCAGCAGCCAGAGGCACCGCGGGGGACAGGGGGACTATGGCTACACCTTC. The chain links TRBV4-1 to TRBJ1-2; 11 nucleotides agree with TRBD1. Germline values: CDR1 MGHRA, CDR2 YSYEKL. This CDR3 comprises 18 residues. V was clipped by 3 bases and J by 3 bases; unmatched bases: 12.

CDR3 sequence (DNA): TGTGCCAGTAAGAGGGGGACAGGCATTTACACTGAAGCTTTCTTT. This translates into CASKRGTGIYTEAFF. V is TRBV19 and J is TRBJ1-1; TRBD1 agrees at 8 bases. V was pared by 7 bases and J by 3 bases, with 10 bases of the junction left unmatched. CDR3 size: 15 residues. CDR1 is LNHDA and CDR2 is SQIVND in the germline V gene (reference sequence).

The rearrangement links TRBV5-4 to TRBJ1-2; 9 bases line up with TRBD1. The J segment lost 6 bases and the V segment lost 1 base, leaving 10 bases of the junction unmatched. The CDR3 spans 16 residues. The germline V gene encodes CDR1 SGHNT and CDR2 YYREEE (reference sequence). The CDR3 nucleotides read TGTGCCAGCAGCTTGTTAAGGACAGGGGACTTGGATGGCTACACCTTC. It translates to CASSLLRTGDLDGYTF.

This rearrangement joins TRBV30 to TRBJ1-5; no clear D gene. The CDR3 sequence is 14 residues long. The V and J ends lost 0 bases and 5 bases respectively, with 11 bases between them. CDR1 and CDR2 (germline): GTSNPN, SVGIG (reference sequence). The DNA for the CDR3 is TGTGCCTGGAGTGTTACTGGGCTCGATCAGCCCCAGCATTTT. It translates to CAWSVTGLDQPQHF.

The rearrangement links TRBV19 to TRBJ1-1; the D gene is possibly TRBD1 (5 bases). The CDR3 is 15 amino acids. The V gene lost 1 base and the J gene lost 5 bases, with 14 bases spanning the gap. Per the germline V gene, CDR1 is LNHDA and CDR2 is SQIVND (reference sequence). The CDR3 sequence: CASSIVGPGGTEAFF. CDR3 DNA: TGTGCCAGTAGTATAGTGGGGCCGGGGGGGACTGAAGCTTTCTTT.

Details on this clone: A junction boundary mismatches the germline segment, possibly from a read error. This chain links TRBV7-6 with TRBJ2-1; 14 bases line up with TRBD2. The CDR3 runs to 16 residues. The germline V gene encodes CDR1 SGHVS and CDR2 FNYEAQ. CDR3 sequence: CASSLQLGLAGAPSVF. The DNA of the CDR3 is TGTGCCAGCAGCTTACAACTGGGACTAGCGGGAGCCCCTTCTGTCTTC.

V and J are TRBV4-1 and TRBJ2-7; TRBD2 matches 7 bases. This CDR3 spans 16 amino acids. V gave up 0 bases and J gave up 0 bases; unmatched junction bases: 5. CDR1 is MGHRA and CDR2 is YSYEKL in the germline V gene. The CDR3, as DNA: TGCGCCAGCAGCCAAGAGCACAGCGGGGTCTCCTACGAGCAGTACTTC. The encoded protein is CASSQEHSGVSYEQYF.

DNA for the CDR3: TGTGCCAGCAGCGCCACAGGGGGCAGTGGAAACACCATATATTTT. Amino acid sequence: CASSATGGSGNTIYF. The chain uses TRBV9 and TRBJ1-3; 9 bases align to TRBD1. The germline V gene encodes CDR1 SGDLS and CDR2 YYNGEE. J gave up 3 bases and V 3 bases, and 4 bases lay outside the gene matches. The CDR3 has 15 residues.

This clone was counted a single time. The rearrangement links TRBV30 to TRBJ1-1, with a weak D call TRBD1 (6 bases). Trimming removed 4 bases at V and 6 bases at J, with 15 bases between. Per germline, CDR1 GTSNPN and CDR2 SVGIG (reference sequence). The CDR3 totals 13 residues. The CDR3 bases are TGTGCCTGGACGACCCCAGGGGACCCTGAAGCTTTCTTT. This encodes CAWTTPGDPEAFF.

The rearrangement uses TRBV5-4 and TRBJ1-2; TRBD1 matches at 11 bases. Germline loops: CDR1 SGHNT, CDR2 YYREEE (reference sequence). The CDR3 length is 15 residues. J gave up 7 bases and V 4 bases, and 9 bases lay outside the gene matches. This chain's CDR3 is CASSDPGTGGIGYTF. The CDR3 nucleotides read TGTGCCAGCAGCGACCCCGGGACAGGGGGAATTGGCTACACCTTC.

The rearrangement joins TRBV27 to TRBJ2-3; 10 bases are a match to TRBD2. With 6 bases clipped from V and 5 bases from J, the junction kept 17 bases outside the gene matches. Germline-derived CDR1 and CDR2 are MNHEY and SMNVEV (reference sequence). This CDR3 has 18 amino acids. DNA for the CDR3: TGTGCCAGCAGAACTCCCACCAAACACAGGACTAGCGGAGATACGCAGTATTTT. Amino acids: CASRTPTKHRTSGDTQYF.

The V call is TRBV11-2, the J call TRBJ1-1; 7 nucleotides align to TRBD1. From germline, CDR1 is SGHAT and CDR2 FQNNGV. CDR3 length equals 14 residues. V gave up 5 bases and J gave up 0 bases; unmatched junction bases: 3. CDR3 region: CASSLTGVNTEAFF. Written as DNA, the CDR3 is TGTGCCAGCAGCCTAACAGGGGTGAACACTGAAGCTTTCTTT.

This clone was picked up one time. V usage is TRBV13 and J usage is TRBJ1-2; no clear D. This CDR3 is built from 12 residues. Germline CDR1 reads PRHDT; CDR2 reads FYEKMQ (reference sequence). V lost 3 bases to trimming and J lost 8 bases, with 10 bases between them. CDR3 coding DNA: TGTGCCAGCAGCTTCGCGGAGGGAGGCTACACCTTC. Translated: CASSFAEGGYTF. Based on the CDR3 plus reference TRBV13 and TRBJ1-2, the full variable domain is AAGVIQSPRHLIKEKRETATLKCYPIPRHDTVYWYQQGPGQDPQFLISFYEKMQSDKGSIPDRFSAQQFSDYHSELNMSSLELGDSALYFCASSFAEGGYTFGSGTRLTVV.

As for this clone: Germline is not matched at one junction end, which may reflect a read error. This chain uses TRBV24-1 with TRBJ2-5; D gene uncertain. The CDR3 runs 14 residues. Germline CDR1 and CDR2: KGHDR and SFDVKD. CDR3 residues: CATGELSSVETQYF. Here the CDR3 DNA reads TGTGCCACCGGTGAGCTGAGCAGCGTAGAGACCCAGTACTTC.

This clone showed up many times. The V and J genes are TRBV14 and TRBJ1-1; D uncertain. From germline, CDR1 is SGHDN and CDR2 FVKESK. The CDR3 extends over 13 amino acids. The germline V and J ends were trimmed by 0 bases and 5 bases, with 7 bases remaining between them. The CDR3 region has the DNA TGTGCCAGCAGCCAAGATCAAACAACTGAAGCTTTCTTT. Translation gives CASSQDQTTEAFF.

The chain uses TRBV24-1 and TRBJ2-5, with TRBD1 matching over 8 bases. J gave up 1 base and V 3 bases, and 3 bases lay outside the gene matches. There are 15 residues in the CDR3. Per the germline V gene, CDR1 is KGHDR and CDR2 is SFDVKD. The CDR3 region has the DNA TGTGCCACCAGTGATCCAGGACAGGGCCAAGAGACCCAGTACTTC. Amino acid sequence: CATSDPGQGQETQYF.

This clone has just one count. The chain carries TRBV5-1 and TRBJ2-1; TRBD2 agrees at 11 bases. The V segment lost 2 bases and the J segment 2 bases; nucleotides outside the gene matches: 0. The CDR3 spans 15 residues. Germline CDR1 SGHRS, CDR2 YFSETQ. The CDR3: CASSLLAGAYNEQFF. The CDR3 nucleotides read TGCGCCAGCAGCTTACTAGCGGGAGCCTACAATGAGCAGTTCTTC.

The chain recombines TRBV10-3 with TRBJ1-6, with D uncertain. V gave up 7 bases and J gave up 8 bases, with 12 bases separating them. The CDR3 spans 13 residues. The germline CDR1 and CDR2 sequences are ENHRY and SYGVKD. The DNA of the CDR3 is TGTGCCATCACGTCTCAGGTTGATTCACCCCTCCACTTT. Protein product: CAITSQVDSPLHF.